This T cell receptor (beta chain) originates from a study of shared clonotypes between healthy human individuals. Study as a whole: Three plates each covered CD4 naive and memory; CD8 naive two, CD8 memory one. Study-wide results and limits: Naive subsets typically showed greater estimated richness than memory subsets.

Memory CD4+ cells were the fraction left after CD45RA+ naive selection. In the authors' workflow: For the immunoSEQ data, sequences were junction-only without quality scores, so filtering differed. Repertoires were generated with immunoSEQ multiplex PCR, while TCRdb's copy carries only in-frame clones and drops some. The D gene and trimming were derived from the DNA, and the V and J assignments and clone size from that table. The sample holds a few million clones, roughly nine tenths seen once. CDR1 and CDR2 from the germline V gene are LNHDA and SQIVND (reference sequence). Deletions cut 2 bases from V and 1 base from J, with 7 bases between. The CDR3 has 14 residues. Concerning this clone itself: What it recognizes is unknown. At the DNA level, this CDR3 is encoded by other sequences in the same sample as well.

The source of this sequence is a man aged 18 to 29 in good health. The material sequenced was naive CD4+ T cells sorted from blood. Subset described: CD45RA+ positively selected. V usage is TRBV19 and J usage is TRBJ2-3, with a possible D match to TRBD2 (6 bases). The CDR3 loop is CASSISSGTDTQYF. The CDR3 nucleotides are TGTGCCAGTAGTATATCTAGCGGCACAGATACGCAGTATTTT.